This is a list of T cell receptor beta chains from one sample in a study of cytomegalovirus exposure and HLA in healthy donors. Generated by immunoSEQ multiplex PCR, the TCRdb table keeps only in-frame clones and is missing some. The sample includes about 110,000 clones, about 94% of them seen just once. Sequenced sample: PBMCs. Receptor source: a woman under 30 in good health and CMV-seronegative. CDR3s leave out the opening cysteine and the closing phenylalanine or tryptophan.

>TRBV7-7|TRBJ2-5
ASSFPGQETQY
>TRBV6-5|TRBJ2-1
ATNGGAYNEQF
>TRBV25-1|TRBJ2-5
ASSGGWQETQY
>TRBV6-1|TRBJ1-1
ASNHQVNTEAF
>TRBV18|TRBJ2-3
ASSPRAGQYSTDTQY
>TRBV28|TRBJ1-6
ASSLNPPDIRSPLH
>TRBV4-2|TRBJ2-6
ASSQAVKSSGANVLT
>TRBV6-1|TRBJ2-1
ASSMGISAQGEQF
>TRBV6-5|TRBJ2-7
ASSYPLVEQY
>TRBV9|TRBJ1-2
ASSPSPQTSWYGYT
>TRBV5-1|TRBJ2-1
ASSLFSSGGEQF
>TRBV28|TRBJ2-7
ASRPSGGPPYEQY
>TRBV5-1|TRBJ2-1
ASSLFRSSYNEQF
>TRBV9|TRBJ2-1
ASSRGTSGGPGVYNEQF
>TRBV6-5|TRBJ1-2
ASSYSTPPYGYT
>TRBV7-9|TRBJ2-1
ASSFQGASTYNEQF
>TRBV7-3|TRBJ2-7
ASSLGGAHEQY
>TRBV6-6|TRBJ1-4
ASSYPQGSVEKLF
>TRBV7-6|TRBJ1-4
ASSLGTATTNEKLF
>TRBV28|TRBJ2-3
ASSYGSTDTQY
>TRBV7-8|TRBJ2-7
ASSLVIRDRSYEQY
>TRBV7-6|TRBJ1-3
ASSLTGQGRNTIY
>TRBV11-2|TRBJ2-7
ASSLGWAGGIYEQY
>TRBV9|TRBJ2-3
ASSVTGTTSTDTQY
>TRBV6-1|TRBJ1-1
ASSPAQDITKAF
>TRBV6-4|TRBJ1-1
AGSRGWNTEAF